The rows below give T cell receptor beta chains drawn from one sample of a study of T cells of healthy individuals. TCRdb ran MiXCR on the 5' RACE reads and lists one entry per CDR3 protein. The sample has 95,000 to 100,000 distinct CDR3 sequences, 17% seen once. Receptor source: a human donor in good health. The CDR3 runs from the conserved cysteine through the conserved F or W. A D gene is named only where the DNA matches it firmly. The listing skips clone size in some rows; elsewhere it reads once, few, many or a size class.

TRBJ1-2 - TRBD1 TRBV6-1 TGTGCCAGCAGTGAAGGATGGGACAGAAACTATGGCTACACCTTC CASSEGWDRNYGYTF
TRBJ2-5 many - TRBV28 TGTGCCACCACGGTTCCGGGGATACAAGAGACCCAGTACTTC CATTVPGIQETQYF
TRBJ1-2 many TRBD1 TRBV12-3/TRBV12-4 TGTGCCAGCAGTTCGGGACAGGGATACTATGGCTACACCTTC CASSSGQGYYGYTF
TRBJ2-2 - - TRBV20-1 TGCAGTGCTAGTGACAGGAGGGACACCGGGGAGCTGTTTTTT CSASDRRDTGELFF
TRBJ2-6 few - TRBV3-1 TGTGCCAGCAGCCAAGATTACAGGTTGTCTGGGGCCAACGTCCTGACTTTC CASSQDYRLSGANVLTF
TRBJ2-1 many - TRBV18 TGTGCCAGCTCACCACCGAGCTCCTACAATGAGCAGTTCTTC CASSPPSSYNEQFF
TRBJ2-1 many TRBD2 TRBV19 TGTGCCAGTAGTATGGGACTAGCGGGGGGCCTTCCTGGCTTC CASSMGLAGGLPGF
TRBJ2-2 - - TRBV6-2/TRBV6-3 TGTGCCAGCAGTTACTCAGGGGTAGGGGAGCTGTTTTTT CASSYSGVGELFF
TRBJ2-1 once - TRBV6-1 TGTGCCAGCAGTGAAGAACAGGGACTTGAGCAGTTCTTC CASSEEQGLEQFF
TRBJ2-5 many - TRBV5-1 TGTGCCAGCAGCTTAGAAGAGACCCAGTACTTC CASSLEETQYF
TRBJ2-3 few TRBD2 TRBV7-9 TGTGCCAGCAGCGAGGGACTAGCGGGAGTCTCAGATACGCAGTATTTT CASSEGLAGVSDTQYF
TRBJ1-1 few - TRBV5-1 TGCGCCAGCAGCACCGGGGGCAACACTGAAGCTTTCTTT CASSTGGNTEAFF
TRBJ1-5 few TRBD1 TRBV20-1 TGCAGTGCCCCCGGACAGGGGCATCAGCCCCAGCATTTT CSAPGQGHQPQHF
TRBJ1-6 few TRBD1 TRBV20-1 TGCAGTGCTAGCATTCGGACAGGGACAGATTCACCCCTCCACTTT CSASIRTGTDSPLHF
TRBJ2-6 - - TRBV10-2 TGCGCCAGCAGCGTCGTCTCTGGGGCCAACGTCCTGACTTTC CASSVVSGANVLTF
TRBJ1-1 few - TRBV20-1 TGCAGTGCTAGACCCCGGAGGGGAAACACTGAAGCTTTCTTT CSARPRRGNTEAFF
TRBJ2-1 few - TRBV30 TGTGCCTGGAGTTTCAGGGAAAATGAGCAGTTCTTC CAWSFRENEQFF
TRBJ2-1 few TRBD2 TRBV13 TGTGCCAGCAGCTTAAGGAGCGGGGGCATCGATGAGCAGTTCTTC CASSLRSGGIDEQFF
TRBJ2-1 many - TRBV29-1 TGCAGCGTTGATAAGGCGTCAGGGGGAGGTGAGCAGTTCTTC CSVDKASGGGEQFF
TRBJ2-3 once - TRBV20-1 TGCAGTGCGGTATTAGACGCGGCAGATACGCAGTATTTT CSAVLDAADTQYF
TRBJ2-7 - TRBD1 TRBV7-7 TGTGCCAGCAGCGAAAATCCAGGGGGAGAGCAGTACTTC CASSENPGGEQYF
TRBJ2-4 few TRBD2 TRBV7-2 TGTGCCAGCAGCTTAGAACGGGGAGGGGTTCAGTACTTC CASSLERGGVQYF
TRBJ2-6 - - TRBV11-3 TGTGCCAGCAGCTTAGGCGGGAATGGGGCCAACGTCCTGACTTTC CASSLGGNGANVLTF
TRBJ2-1 once - TRBV2 TGTGCCAGTGCCAGGGGCCTGAACTACAATGAGCAGTTCTTC CASARGLNYNEQFF
TRBJ2-6 - - TRBV28 TGTGCCAGCAGGCCCGGGTCCCAATCTGGGGCCAACGTCCTGACTTTC CASRPGSQSGANVLTF
TRBJ2-5 - TRBD2 TRBV5-1 TGCGCCAGCAGCTTGGTTGCTAGCGGGGAGACCCAGTACTTC CASSLVASGETQYF
TRBJ1-5 once - TRBV10-3 TGTGCCATCAGTGAGTCTCGGGACCAGGGACAGCCCCAGCATTTT CAISESRDQGQPQHF
TRBJ1-4 - - TRBV12-3/TRBV12-4 TGTGCCAGCAGTTTGGAGGGCTTGGGTGAAAAACTGTTTTTT CASSLEGLGEKLFF
TRBJ2-5 few TRBD2 TRBV9 TGTGCCAGCAGCGTAGCCGGCGGGAGAATTGGAGAGACCCAGTACTTC CASSVAGGRIGETQYF
TRBJ2-7 - - TRBV6-2/TRBV6-3 TGTGCCAGCAGTTCCATAGTCGAGCAGTACTTC CASSSIVEQYF
TRBJ2-7 - TRBD1 TRBV10-3 TGTGCCATCAGTGGTAGCCGGGACAGGGGGACCTACGAGCAGTACTTC CAISGSRDRGTYEQYF
TRBJ1-2 few - TRBV21-1 - CASSKVDAVGQGAIKYGYTF
TRBJ2-1 - - TRBV6-5 TGTGCCAGCAGTTACTCGAGTGAGCAGTTCTTC CASSYSSEQFF
TRBJ2-1 - TRBD1 TRBV6-5 TGTGCCAGCAGTTACCAAGAGGGACAGGTTTTTCGGTTCTTC CASSYQEGQVFRFF
TRBJ1-5 many - TRBV19 TGTGCCAGTAGTATGATAAATCAGCCCCAGCATTTT CASSMINQPQHF
TRBJ2-3 - - TRBV20-1 TGCAGTGCTAGACCCGCTTTGGGCGGGCTCGAGAGCACAGATACGCAGTATTTT CSARPALGGLESTDTQYF
TRBJ2-3 - - TRBV10-3 TGTGCCATCAGCCGGAGAGCGACTAGCACAGATACGCAGTATTTT CAISRRATSTDTQYF
TRBJ1-1 few TRBD1 TRBV7-2 TGTGCCAGCAGCCCCAAGACAGGGGGATATACTGAAGCTTTCTTT CASSPKTGGYTEAFF
TRBJ2-1 many TRBD2 TRBV5-6 TGTGCCAGCAGCGTACCGACTAGCGGGAGGGCCAATGAGCAGTTCTTC CASSVPTSGRANEQFF
TRBJ1-2 - - TRBV7-9 TGTGCCAGCAGCTTAAGGGACATAGCTAACTATGGCTACACCTTC CASSLRDIANYGYTF
TRBJ2-7 - TRBD1 TRBV28 TGTGCCAGCACCCACTCGGGACAGGGCTACTACGAGCAGTACTTC CASTHSGQGYYEQYF